This T cell receptor (beta chain) was found in a study of molecular identifiers for immune sequencing clone quantification (dated by TCRdb to between 2017 and 2018). Background on the whole study: For a replicate experiment, the RNA from either roughly 18,000 or 92,000 naive CD8 T cells was divided into five aliquots, and four of those aliquots went on to sequencing. This methods study used CD8 T cells to benchmark TCR RNA copy counting and molecular-identifier clustering-based TCR repertoire sequencing (MIDCIRS).

Counted from cysteine to phenylalanine, this CDR3 has 14 amino acids. CDR3 DNA is the only sequence kept; it has 42 bases, read in frame from the first base. V and J are truncated by 6 bases and 1 base respectively, leaving an intervening sequence of 12 bases. CDR1 and CDR2 are drawn from the germline V gene: SGHAT, FQNNGV. Here is what the overall study found, with its caveats: In CMV-specific effector cells, clones with more than 20 RNA copies accounted for over 98% of molecules, whereas in naive cells such clones accounted for under 1%. Approximately 2.7 recovered TCR RNA copies per cell were obtained by modeling, versus about 10 by digital PCR, implying a capture efficiency of about 30%. Without barcode sub-clustering, chimeric consensus sequences inflated TCR diversity; chimeras reached as high as 47%. Spiked-in Jurkat TCR RNA (approximately 10 copies' worth), which is not part of the donor repertoire, was contained in the naive libraries. Highly expanded clone sizes could be underestimated because identical TCR molecules may share a barcode. Even against a background of 850,000 to 1,000,000 naive CD8 T cells, spiked-in Jurkat TCR RNA amounting to a single cell's worth was reported to be detectable.

Libraries of naive CD8 T cells were built from approximately 20,000 to 980,000 sorted cells, with 10%, 30% or 50% of the purified RNA used. Naive CD8 T cells, defined as CD8+CD4-CCR7+CD45RA+, were FACS-sorted into RLT Plus buffer on a BD FACSAria II. To test detection sensitivity, Jurkat RNA equivalent to approximately nine TCR copies was spiked into samples of roughly 18,000-1,000,000 naive CD8 T cells. CD8 T cells were enriched with RosetteSep CD8+ T Cell Enrichment Cocktail and Ficoll-Paque, followed by ACK red cell lysis. The library was made by PCR. Sequencing used a NextSeq 500. Bulk TCR libraries were generated as previously described, with the TCR primers listed in Table S5 used. The Qiagen AllPrep DNA/RNA kit was used to purify total RNA. Before analysis, reads from multiple sequencing runs of the same library were pooled. The published analysis was carried out like this. Only reads with exact TCR constant sequence were kept, trimmed to 150 nt, and grouped by their 12-nt molecular barcodes. Reads inside each barcode group were sub-clustered using a 15% Levenshtein threshold, and a quality-weighted consensus sequence was constructed for each RNA molecule. Non-functional sequences were filtered out, along with any lower-count sequence sitting one edit away from another sequence. Based on fitting two negative binomial distributions, any barcode sub-cluster with under 20% of the maximum read count was discarded. TCRdb reran the public reads through fastp at Q25 and MiXCR, keeping productive beta chains. Each CDR3 protein gets just one entry, which takes the most common genes and DNA from the rows behind it. TCRdb, not the original authors, processed these V and J calls. This sample gives more than 550,000 distinct CDR3 sequences in total; around 25% of them show up just once. The ten largest clonotypes hold around 0.78% of the sample.

This clonotype has a handful of counts. No antigen is known for it. No quality values exist for individual bases; no much larger clone is one base distant. Source material: naive CD8+ T cells from blood, with Jurkat cell RNA spiked in. The label giving this sample's cell subset or site can be read as: FACS-sorted CD8+CD4-CCR7+CD45RA+ naive T cells. In this chain, TRBV11-2 is recombined with TRBJ2-5; the D gene lacks a confident call. The sequence was collected from a human donor in good health. Some libraries in this study had Jurkat cell RNA spiked in. CDR3 loop: CASSPPTRQETQYF. The nucleotide sequence is given as TGTGCCAGCAGTCCCCCGACACGCCAAGAGACCCAGTACTTC.